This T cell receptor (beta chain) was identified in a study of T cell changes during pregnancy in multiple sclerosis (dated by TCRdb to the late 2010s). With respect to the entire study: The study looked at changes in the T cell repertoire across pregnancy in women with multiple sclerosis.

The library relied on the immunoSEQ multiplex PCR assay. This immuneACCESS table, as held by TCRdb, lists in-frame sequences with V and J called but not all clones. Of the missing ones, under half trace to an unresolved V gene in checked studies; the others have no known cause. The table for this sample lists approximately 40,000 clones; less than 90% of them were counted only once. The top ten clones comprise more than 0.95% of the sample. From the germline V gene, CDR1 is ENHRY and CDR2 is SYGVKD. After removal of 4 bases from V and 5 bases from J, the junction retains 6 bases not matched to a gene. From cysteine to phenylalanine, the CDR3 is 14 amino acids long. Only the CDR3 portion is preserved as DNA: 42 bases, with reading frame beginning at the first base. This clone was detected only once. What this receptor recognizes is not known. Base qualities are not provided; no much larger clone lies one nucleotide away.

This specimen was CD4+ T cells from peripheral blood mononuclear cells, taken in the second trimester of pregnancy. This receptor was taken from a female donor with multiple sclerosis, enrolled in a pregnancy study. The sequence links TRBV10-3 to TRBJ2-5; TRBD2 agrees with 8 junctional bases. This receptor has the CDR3 CAISAWTSRETQYF. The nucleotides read TGTGCCATCAGTGCTTGGACTAGCAGGGAGACCCAGTACTTC.